This TCR beta chain was profiled in a study of shared clonotypes between healthy human individuals. This clone has a single count. Its antigen is undetermined. Sequenced by immunoSEQ multiplex PCR; TCRdb stores in-frame clones only, minus some. The sample lists about 1 million clones, roughly 80% occurring once. This CDR3 spans 10 amino acids. Trimming shortened V by 7 bases and J by 6 bases, and 4 bases separated the two germline ends. Germline V gives CDR1 MDHEN, CDR2 SYDVKM. Notes on the study in general: It was expected that sequencing depth would affect clonotype sharing among donors.

Recent vaccinations or acute infections were absent in the healthy HIV-negative adult donors. The rearrangement links TRBV28 to TRBJ2-1; D not resolved. The receptor was isolated from a man younger than 35 in good health. The sequencing sample was made of memory CD4+ T cells sorted from blood. Subset: CD45RA-negative fraction. The CDR3 is CASIGNEQFF. The CDR3 nucleotides are TGTGCCAGCATTGGCAATGAGCAGTTCTTC.